This TCR beta chain was found in a study of beta chain bispecific antibodies for T cell cancers. As for the study in general: Sequenced cells survived coculture with leukemia lines plus bispecific antibodies. Broader study findings: The leukemia cells, rather than normal T cells, gave most of the targeted TRBV signal. Versus anti-CD19, anti-TRBV12 exposure cut the TRBV12-3 share of TRBV signal by over 98%.

Germline V CDR1 and CDR2: MNHEY, SMNVEV (reference sequence). CDR3 length: 14 amino acids. The ends were cut back, 4 bases at V and 6 bases at J, with 16 bases in the middle. TCRdb itself ran the 5' RACE reads through MiXCR, one entry per CDR3 protein. Here the sample spans tens of thousands of distinct CDR3 sequences, 2% to 2.5% being singletons. T cells were expanded from blood mononuclear cells for 3 to 4 days with anti-CD3 OKT3 or CD3/CD28 beads. Culture medium contained IL-2 at around 92 IU/ml and IL-7 at 4.5 to 5 ng/ml. This clonotype has a count of ten or more. Its specificity is not known. The V and J genes are TRBV27 and TRBJ2-7; D gene ambiguous. The TCR comes from a human donor in good health. Some clones in this sample may be carry-over from other donors' samples. This specimen was healthy donor T cells cultured with leukemia cells, taken from a culture containing a bispecific antibody targeting TCR Vbeta12. As DNA, the CDR3 is TGTGCCAGCAGTTCCTCCGGGCCCCGGCGCGAGCAGTACTTC. This codes for CASSSSGPRREQYF.